These 20 T cell receptor beta chains originate from one sample sequenced in a study of identical twins. TCRdb reprocessed the 5' RACE reads via MiXCR and lists one record per CDR3 protein. The table shows over 500,000 distinct CDR3 sequences, with roughly a fifth occurring only once. These data are also associated with another study on T cells expressing NK-cell markers.

Source material: CD4+ T cells sorted from blood. These receptors were obtained from a young woman in good health.

There are a few counts of this clonotype. The genes are TRBV20-1 and TRBJ1-1; 7 nucleotides match TRBD1. Germline CDR1 DFQATT, CDR2 SNEGSKA (reference sequence). CDR3 length equals 12 residues. Trimming removed 6 bases from V and 4 bases from J; junction bases left unmatched: 5. The CDR3 sequence is CSANRGFTEAFF. The CDR3 DNA follows: TGCAGTGCGAACAGGGGTTTCACTGAAGCTTTCTTT.

The V gene is TRBV20-1, the J gene TRBJ1-3; TRBD1 is a possible D gene (5 bases). Trimming took off 6 bases at V and 8 bases at J, with 20 bases between the two ends. The CDR3 is made up of 14 amino acids. CDR1 DFQATT and CDR2 SNEGSKA come from the germline V gene (reference sequence). The CDR3 DNA sequence: TGCAGTGCAAAATTGGGGCCCCCGCTGGACACCATATATTTT. It encodes CSAKLGPPLDTIYF.

J is TRBJ2-1 and V is TRBV12-3 or TRBV12-4; 7 nucleotides match TRBD2. The CDR3 is made up of 16 amino acids. J was trimmed by 4 bases and V by 0 bases; bases with no gene match: 6. DNA for the CDR3: TGTGCCAGCAGTTTAGCGCCGGAGCGGGGTTACAATGAGCAGTTCTTC. It encodes CASSLAPERGYNEQFF.

With regard to this clonotype: At one end, the junction sequence differs from germline, possibly due to a read error. The chain combines TRBV20-1 with TRBJ2-1, with a weak D call TRBD1 (5 bases). CDR3 size: 17 residues. The germline V gene encodes CDR1 DFQATT and CDR2 SNEGSKA (reference sequence). CDR3 sequence (DNA): TGCTGTGCTAGAGATCAGGGCGGACGAAGCCTTTACAATGAGCAGTTCTTC. Translation gives CCARDQGGRSLYNEQFF.

The CDR3 sequence: CASSPYRGVRETQYF. In DNA form, the CDR3 reads TGCGCCAGCAGCCCATACAGGGGAGTTCGGGAGACCCAGTACTTC. V usage is TRBV5-1 and J usage is TRBJ2-5, with 7 positions matching TRBD1. The CDR3 sequence is 15 residues long. With 4 bases clipped from V and 5 bases from J, the junction kept 11 bases outside the gene matches. Germline CDR1 reads SGHRS; CDR2 reads YFSETQ.

The J gene is TRBJ2-2, the V gene TRBV4-3; TRBD1 is a possible D gene (5 bases). Trimming cost V 4 bases and J 0 bases, with 12 bases left between them. The CDR3 loop spans 16 amino acids. Germline V gives CDR1 LGHNA, CDR2 YSLEER. CDR3 residues: CASSRSRETNTGELFF. The CDR3 nucleotides are TGCGCCAGCAGCCGATCCAGGGAAACGAACACCGGGGAGCTGTTTTTT.

On this clonotype itself: One end of the junction does not line up with germline, which may come from a read error. The rearrangement uses TRBV12-3 or TRBV12-4 and TRBJ1-2; D remains ambiguous. CDR3 length: 14 amino acids. CDR3 DNA sequence: TGTGCCAGCAGAACAGAGATTATTCCGAGTGGCAACACCTTC. Encoded protein: CASRTEIIPSGNTF.

This clonotype was seen more than once but under ten times. The rearrangement joins TRBV6-1 to TRBJ1-1, with 9 bases lining up with TRBD1. After removal of 5 bases from V and 4 bases from J, the junction contained 5 bases not matched to a gene. Germline CDR1 reads MNHNS; CDR2 reads SASEGT. The CDR3 totals 14 residues. CDR3 amino acids: CASSRQGVSTEAFF. DNA for the CDR3: TGTGCCAGCAGTCGACAGGGGGTAAGCACTGAAGCTTTCTTT.

The chain has TRBV5-6 and TRBJ2-5; possibly TRBD1 or TRBD2 for D (5 bases each). Germline V gene lookup returns CDR1 SGHDT and CDR2 YYEEEE. This CDR3 has 14 amino acids. Between the trimmed V and J ends, which lost 4 bases and 7 bases, there was a span of 17 bases. In DNA, the CDR3 is TGTGCCAGCAGCCATGATCAGGGAGTTGGGACCCAGTACTTC. Protein sequence: CASSHDQGVGTQYF.

Here the CDR3 DNA reads TGCAGTGCTAGAGGGGGTAGCGGGAGCTACGAGCAGTACTTC. This translates into CSARGGSGSYEQYF. This rearrangement joins TRBV20-1 to TRBJ2-7; TRBD2 matches at 9 bases. Trimming at V came to 1 base and at J to 3 bases, leaving 4 bases not matched to a gene. CDR1 is DFQATT, CDR2 SNEGSKA, per germline (reference sequence). This CDR3 is built from 14 residues.

This sequence joins TRBV7-2 and TRBJ1-2; D gene unclear. The CDR3 consists of 12 residues. The V gene's germline CDR1 is SGHTA and CDR2 FQGNSA. V lost 3 bases to trimming and J lost 3 bases, with 5 bases between them. In DNA form, the CDR3 reads TGTGCCAGCAGCTTTACAGACTATGGCTACACCTTC. Encoded protein: CASSFTDYGYTF.

V usage is TRBV7-2 and J usage is TRBJ2-2; TRBD2 matches 8 bases. The CDR3 runs to 15 residues. The germline gives CDR1 SGHTA, CDR2 FQGNSA. After removal of 2 bases from V and 4 bases from J, the junction contained 3 bases not matched to a gene. The CDR3 region is CASSLLTSATGELFF. DNA of the CDR3: TGTGCCAGCAGCTTATTGACTAGCGCCACCGGGGAGCTGTTTTTT.

Only a few counts were recorded for this clonotype. As DNA, the CDR3 is TGCAGTGCTAGAGATGTTGGAACTAGCGGGAGTAAGACCCAGTACTTC. It codes for CSARDVGTSGSKTQYF. V usage is TRBV20-1 and J usage is TRBJ2-5; 11 bases line up with TRBD2. The length of the CDR3 is 16 residues. Germline V CDR1 and CDR2: DFQATT, SNEGSKA (reference sequence). With 0 bases clipped from V and 6 bases from J, the junction kept 9 bases outside the gene matches.

This sequence joins TRBV5-6 and TRBJ2-7, with 11 nucleotides matching TRBD2. Germline CDR1 SGHDT, CDR2 YYEEEE. The CDR3 contains 16 residues. Trimming cost V 4 bases and J 0 bases; bases outside gene matches: 6. The CDR3 bases are TGTGCCAGCAGCCGACTTAGCGGGAGGGACTCCTACGAGCAGTACTTC. Protein: CASSRLSGRDSYEQYF.

The rearrangement joins TRBV6-1 to TRBJ2-2, with a weak D call TRBD2 (6 bases). The germline V and J ends were trimmed by 8 bases and 2 bases, with 12 bases remaining between them. Looked up from germline, CDR1 is MNHNS and CDR2 is SASEGT. CDR3 length equals 14 residues. CDR3 nucleotides: TGTGCCAGCTGGCGCGGGACTAACACCGGGGAGCTGTTTTTT. Translation: CASWRGTNTGELFF.

The rearrangement joins TRBV6-5 to TRBJ2-7, with D possibly TRBD2 on 5 matching bases. The CDR3 has 13 residues. Germline V CDR1 and CDR2: MNHEY, SVGAGI. Trimming cost V 4 bases and J 4 bases, with 11 bases left between them. The CDR3 sequence: CASSSTGRYEQYF. The CDR3 DNA is TGTGCCAGCAGTTCCACGGGAAGGTACGAGCAGTACTTC.

This sequence joins TRBV29-1 and TRBJ2-1; unclear D gene. The V gene's germline CDR1 is SQVTM and CDR2 ANQGSEA. V lost 2 bases, J lost 8 bases, and 7 bases lay in between. This CDR3 region has 11 residues. The CDR3 loop is CSVESSHEQFF. The CDR3, as DNA: TGCAGCGTTGAATCTTCACATGAGCAGTTCTTC.

The gene calls are TRBV5-1 and TRBJ2-2, with D hard to call. The CDR3 totals 15 residues. Deletions cut 6 bases from V and 5 bases from J, with 17 bases between. The germline gives CDR1 SGHRS, CDR2 YFSETQ. The CDR3 reads CASTRGESLTGELFF. In DNA form, the CDR3 reads TGCGCCAGCACTAGAGGAGAAAGTCTTACCGGGGAGCTGTTTTTT.

CDR3 nucleotides: TGCGCCAGCGTCCGGGACTCATTAACGGAGACCCAGTACTTC. This codes for CASVRDSLTETQYF. This chain joins TRBV5-1 and TRBJ2-5; D is perhaps TRBD2 (6 bases). CDR1 and CDR2 (germline): SGHRS, YFSETQ. This CDR3 contains 14 residues. V lost 7 bases and J 5 bases, leaving 18 bases between the germline ends.

This clonotype was picked up a small number of times. This CDR3 reads CASSQRMIAGQGFSDTQYF. In DNA, the CDR3 is TGCGCCAGCAGCCAGCGAATGATCGCGGGACAGGGGTTTTCAGATACGCAGTATTTT. This chain connects TRBV4-3 to TRBJ2-3; 10 bases are a match to TRBD1. Germline-derived CDR1 and CDR2 are LGHNA and YSLEER. CDR3 length: 19 amino acids. V shed 3 bases and J 4 bases; nucleotides not matched to a gene: 16.